These 23 T cell receptor beta chains came from one sample sequenced in a study of cytomegalovirus exposure and HLA in healthy donors. PCR amplification relied on 60 Vbeta primers (plus 13 Jbeta primers). Data came from immunoSEQ multiplex PCR; TCRdb stores just in-frame clones and leaves some out. The sample consists of about 190,000 clones, 70% to 80% of them appearing once. The material sequenced was PBMCs. The receptors shown here come from a woman aged 50 to 65 in good health and CMV-seronegative.

This clone was seen a single time. The chain uses TRBV7-8 and TRBJ2-5; TRBD1 aligns across 7 bases. The CDR3 runs to 14 residues. Germline values: CDR1 SGHVS, CDR2 FQNEAQ. The V gene end was trimmed by 4 bases and the J gene end by 1 base; junction bases not matched to a gene: 3. The CDR3 DNA sequence: TGTGCCAGCAGCTATGGACAGGTCCAAGAGACCCAGTACTTC. Its protein is CASSYGQVQETQYF.

This clone showed up just once. The chain couples TRBV27 to TRBJ2-7; TRBD2 matches at 7 bases. With V trimmed by 6 bases and J by 0 bases, 11 bases remained unmatched. Germline loops: CDR1 MNHEY, CDR2 SMNVEV (reference sequence). CDR3 length: 16 amino acids. The CDR3 spells CASSLGGRALSYEQYF. For the CDR3, the DNA is TGTGCCAGCAGCCTTGGGGGGAGGGCCCTCTCCTACGAGCAGTACTTC.

V is TRBV19 and J is TRBJ1-5, with a tentative D call TRBD1 (5 bases). The germline V gene has CDR1 LNHDA and CDR2 SQIVND (reference sequence). This CDR3 comprises 18 residues. Trimming pared 4 bases from V and 0 bases from J, leaving 19 bases between. The CDR3 DNA reads TGTGCCAGTAGTAAGGGCCTAACAGGAGGGGTTAGCAATCAGCCCCAGCATTTT. This encodes CASSKGLTGGVSNQPQHF.

On this clone itself: The same CDR3 arises from other DNA sequences in this sample as well. The genes are TRBV9 and TRBJ1-1, with D hard to call. Germline-derived CDR1 and CDR2 are SGDLS and YYNGEE. The germline V and J ends were trimmed by 0 bases and 2 bases, with 8 bases remaining between them. The CDR3 extends over 14 amino acids. The CDR3 sequence is CASSVGGRNTEAFF. CDR3 DNA sequence: TGTGCCAGCAGCGTAGGCGGCAGAAACACTGAAGCTTTCTTT.

The chain couples TRBV5-1 to TRBJ2-7; 8 bases are shared with TRBD1. V lost 7 bases to trimming and J lost 7 bases; unmatched junction nucleotides: 10. The length of the CDR3 is 13 residues. Germline CDR1 is SGHRS and CDR2 is YFSETQ. This CDR3 is CASGSGTGEEQYF. The CDR3 coding sequence is TGCGCCAGCGGTTCCGGGACAGGTGAAGAGCAGTACTTC.

This clone has just one count. The chain carries TRBV10-3 and TRBJ2-7; possible D gene TRBD2, 5 bases. Germline loops: CDR1 ENHRY, CDR2 SYGVKD. V was pared by 2 bases and J by 4 bases, with 12 bases between. This CDR3 spans 14 amino acids. The CDR3 here is CAISELASGYEQYF. The CDR3 DNA reads as TGTGCCATCAGTGAGCTAGCATCCGGGTACGAGCAGTACTTC.

The chain has TRBV5-1 and TRBJ2-5; D remains ambiguous. V was cut by 0 bases and J by 1 base, with 4 bases left in between. The CDR3 length is 13 residues. The germline V gene has CDR1 SGHRS and CDR2 YFSETQ. CDR3 coding DNA: TGCGCCAGCAGCTTGGGAGGCCAAGAGACCCAGTACTTC. Its protein is CASSLGGQETQYF.

The chain links TRBV2 to TRBJ2-7; the match to TRBD2 covers 7 bases. CDR1 and CDR2 from the germline V gene are SNHLY and FYNNEI. This CDR3 contains 13 residues. Trimming at V came to 3 bases and at J to 10 bases, leaving 9 bases not matched to a gene. Here the CDR3 reads CASSEAGRGRQYF. CDR3 nucleotide sequence: TGTGCCAGCAGTGAGGCAGGGAGGGGACGTCAGTACTTC. The full variable domain, with the rest looked up from reference TRBV2 and TRBJ2-7, is EPEVTQTPSHQVTQMGQEVILRCVPISNHLYFYWYRQILGQKVEFLVSFYNNEISEKSEIFDDQFSVERPDGSNFTLKIRSTKLEDSAMYFCASSEAGRGRQYFGPGTRLTVT.

This clone was seen a handful of times. This chain connects TRBV28 to TRBJ1-3, with D possibly being TRBD1 (5 bases). Germline lookup yields CDR1 MDHEN and CDR2 SYDVKM. This CDR3 region has 15 residues. V was shortened by 4 bases and J by 2 bases, with 12 bases between the two germline ends. CDR3 sequence (DNA): TGTGCCAGCAGTTCCCGGGACTGGACTGGAAACACCATATATTTT. Protein product: CASSSRDWTGNTIYF. The variable domain in full, with the rest retrieved from reference TRBV28 and TRBJ1-3, is DVKVTQSSRYLVKRTGEKVFLECVQDMDHENMFWYRQDPGLGLRLIYFSYDVKMKEKGDIPEGYSVSREKKERFSLILESASTNQTSMYLCASSSRDWTGNTIYFGEGSWLTVV.

The rearrangement uses TRBV7-9 and TRBJ2-6, with a weak D call TRBD1 (5 bases). The germline V gene has CDR1 SEHNR and CDR2 FQNEAQ (reference sequence). V lost 2 bases to trimming and J lost 2 bases, with 7 bases between them. This CDR3 has 15 amino acids. The CDR3 DNA reads as TGTGCCAGCAGCTTACAGGGTGCTGGGGCCAACGTCCTGACTTTC. Its protein is CASSLQGAGANVLTF.

The rearrangement joins TRBV6-1 to TRBJ2-7, with D hard to call. The V end was cut by 7 bases, the J end by 1 base, with 14 bases between. The CDR3 runs to 14 residues. Germline lookup yields CDR1 MNHNS and CDR2 SASEGT. The CDR3 region is CASTPRRGSYEQYF. The DNA of the CDR3 is TGTGCCAGCACCCCGAGGAGAGGATCCTACGAGCAGTACTTC.

This clone was seen only once. The chain links TRBV6-5 to TRBJ1-3, with D maybe TRBD1 (6 bases). The V and J ends lost 4 bases and 0 bases respectively, with 13 bases between them. The CDR3 has 16 amino acids. Per the germline V gene, CDR1 is MNHEY and CDR2 is SVGAGI. DNA for the CDR3: TGTGCCAGCAGTTGGGGGGCGGGGGGCTCTGGAAACACCATATATTTT. Translation: CASSWGAGGSGNTIYF.

The gene calls are TRBV6-6 and TRBJ1-2; 11 nucleotides agree with TRBD1. This CDR3 region has 15 residues. Germline lookup yields CDR1 MNHNY and CDR2 SVGAGI (reference sequence). V lost 1 base to trimming and J lost 3 bases; unmatched junction nucleotides: 1. The DNA for the CDR3 is TGTGCCAGCAGTTACTTGGGACAGGGGGACTATGGCTACACCTTC. Translation: CASSYLGQGDYGYTF.

In this sample, this clone turned up once. V and J are TRBV5-1 and TRBJ2-7; 11 bases line up with TRBD2. Germline values: CDR1 SGHRS, CDR2 YFSETQ. V trimming: 0 bases; J trimming: 3 bases; junction bases outside the gene matches: 2. The CDR3 is 15 residues long. The chain's CDR3 is CASSLDGLAGYEQYF. CDR3 DNA sequence: TGCGCCAGCAGCTTGGATGGACTAGCGGGCTACGAGCAGTACTTC.

The V and J genes are TRBV4-3 and TRBJ2-7, with D possibly TRBD1 on 6 matching bases. V lost 1 base and J 4 bases, leaving 14 bases between the germline ends. The CDR3 runs to 15 residues. Germline CDR1 reads LGHNA; CDR2 reads YSLEER. CDR3 residues: CASSQVSGGTYEQYF. The CDR3 nucleotides are TGCGCCAGCAGCCAAGTATCTGGGGGCACGTACGAGCAGTACTTC.

The chain is built from TRBV7-6 and TRBJ1-1, with D tentatively TRBD1 (5 bases). Germline CDR1 SGHVS, CDR2 FNYEAQ. This CDR3 contains 14 residues. V was trimmed by 0 bases and J by 0 bases, leaving 5 bases between them. The CDR3 nucleotides are TGTGCCAGCAGCTTAGCCAGGGTGAACACTGAAGCTTTCTTT. It translates to CASSLARVNTEAFF.

A word on this clone: Other nucleotide sequences from this sample produce the same CDR3. V is TRBV19 and J is TRBJ1-5, with D perhaps TRBD1 (5 bases). Trimming cost V 1 base and J 4 bases, with 11 bases left between them. This CDR3 has 15 amino acids. Germline V CDR1 and CDR2: LNHDA, SQIVND (reference sequence). CDR3 DNA sequence: TGTGCCAGTAGTATAGGGGCGGGGGGAAATCAGCCCCAGCATTTT. Encoded protein: CASSIGAGGNQPQHF.

The CDR3 DNA is TGTGCCAGCAGCTTAGGGCAGGGAGGGGATGAGCAGTTCTTC. The encoded protein is CASSLGQGGDEQFF. The chain uses TRBV7-9 and TRBJ2-1; TRBD2 aligns across 7 bases. The CDR3 runs 14 residues. Germline loops: CDR1 SEHNR, CDR2 FQNEAQ (reference sequence). Losses at the gene ends were 1 base for V and 8 bases for J; bases not matched to a gene: 5.

The chain has TRBV18 and TRBJ2-2; TRBD1 might be the D (5 bases). This CDR3 comprises 19 residues. Germline CDR1 and CDR2: KGHSH and LQKENI. V was trimmed by 2 bases and J by 4 bases, leaving 23 bases between them. CDR3 sequence (DNA): TGTGCCAGCTCACCATTGGACATCGCCACCCGTTCTTTCACCGGGGAGCTGTTTTTT. Encoded protein: CASSPLDIATRSFTGELFF. The full variable domain, with the rest looked up from reference TRBV18 and TRBJ2-2, is NAGVMQNPRHLVRRRGQEARLRCSPMKGHSHVYWYRQLPEEGLKFMVYLQKENIIDESGMPKERFSAEFPKEGPSILRIQQVVRGDSAAYFCASSPLDIATRSFTGELFFGEGSRLTVL.

The chain couples TRBV9 to TRBJ1-3, with unresolved D. Germline assignment: CDR1 SGDLS and CDR2 YYNGEE. V dropped 0 bases and J dropped 4 bases, with 11 bases sitting between them. The CDR3 runs 15 residues. CDR3 loop: CASSVDGRLGNTIYF. In DNA, the CDR3 is TGTGCCAGCAGCGTAGACGGCAGGCTGGGAAACACCATATATTTT.

This rearrangement joins TRBV6-5 to TRBJ1-1; 11 bases are a match to TRBD1. The CDR3 runs to 14 residues. The trim removed 5 bases at V and 5 bases at J, leaving 4 bases unmatched. The germline V gene has CDR1 MNHEY and CDR2 SVGAGI. CDR3 in DNA: TGTGCCAGCAGTGCGGGACAGGGGGTGACTGAAGCTTTCTTT. Translating it yields CASSAGQGVTEAFF.

The chain is built from TRBV27 and TRBJ2-7; 12 nucleotides line up with TRBD2. The CDR3 is 14 residues long. J lost 9 bases, V lost 6 bases, and 9 bases had no gene match. Germline V CDR1 and CDR2: MNHEY, SMNVEV (reference sequence). Here the CDR3 reads CASSGTSGLRTQYF. The CDR3 DNA follows: TGTGCCAGCAGCGGGACTAGCGGGCTCAGAACGCAGTACTTC.

The chain is built from TRBV28 and TRBJ2-7, with TRBD2 matching 13 bases. Germline assignment: CDR1 MDHEN and CDR2 SYDVKM. The CDR3 is 15 residues long. V gave up 4 bases and J gave up 5 bases; unmatched junction bases: 5. The CDR3 reads CASSSLLAGGHEQYF. The CDR3 coding sequence is TGTGCCAGCAGTTCCTTACTAGCGGGAGGGCACGAGCAGTACTTC.